The next 30 T cell receptor beta chains were all read from a single sample in a study of T cell responses to AZD1222 COVID-19 vaccine. The table came from immunoSEQ multiplex PCR; TCRdb's copy has only in-frame clones and leaves some out. The sample includes more than 80,000 clones, almost 90% of them seen just once. The source was peripheral blood, collected on day 0 of MenACWY control vaccination. All receptors derive from an adult in good health.

The V gene is TRBV3-1 (or the pseudogene TRBV3-2), the J gene TRBJ1-4; 9 nucleotides match TRBD1. The V segment lost 4 bases and the J segment 5 bases; nucleotides outside the gene matches: 8. This CDR3 is 16 amino acids long. The germline CDR1 and CDR2 sequences are LGHDT and YNNKEL (reference sequence). The CDR3 bases are TGTGCCAGCAGCCGCGGCCCGGGACAGGGAAATGAAAAACTGTTTTTT. Translating gives CASSRGPGQGNEKLFF.

The chain is built from TRBV14 and TRBJ1-4, with TRBD1 identical over 7 bases. The CDR3 covers 17 residues. Unmatched junction bases numbered 15, after V lost 5 bases and J lost 6 bases. Germline values: CDR1 SGHDN, CDR2 FVKESK. For the CDR3, the DNA is TGTGCCAGCAGCGACACCCTCGGCAGGGGGGACCATGAAAAACTGTTTTTT. This encodes CASSDTLGRGDHEKLFF.

This clone has a single count. The rearrangement uses TRBV5-1 and TRBJ1-2; possibly TRBD1 for D (5 bases). This CDR3 comprises 13 residues. The germline V gene encodes CDR1 SGHRS and CDR2 YFSETQ. V gave up 1 base and J gave up 3 bases, with 7 bases separating them. CDR3 in DNA: TGCGCCAGCAGCTTGCAGGGTGACTATGGCTACACCTTC. Translation: CASSLQGDYGYTF.

The chain couples TRBV5-5 to TRBJ2-1; 12 nucleotides line up with TRBD2. CDR1 is SGHKS and CDR2 is YYEKEE in the germline V gene (reference sequence). The CDR3 runs to 16 residues. J gave up 4 bases and V 0 bases, and 2 bases lay outside the gene matches. As DNA, the CDR3 is TGTGCCAGCAGCTTGGCGACTAGCGGGGGTTACAATGAGCAGTTCTTC. Translated, it gives CASSLATSGGYNEQFF.

J is TRBJ1-5 and V is TRBV6-1; D is unresolved. The length of the CDR3 is 15 residues. With 0 bases removed from V and 4 bases from J, the gap between germline ends came to 10 bases. CDR1 and CDR2 from the germline V gene are MNHNS and SASEGT. For the CDR3, the DNA is TGTGCCAGCAGTGAAGCGCTGGGGTATAATCAGCCCCAGCATTTT. Its protein product is CASSEALGYNQPQHF.

This chain links TRBV18 with TRBJ1-2, with a tentative D call TRBD1 (5 bases). CDR1 KGHSH and CDR2 LQKENI come from the germline V gene. This CDR3 contains 15 residues. V lost 6 bases and J 6 bases, leaving 20 bases between the germline ends. The CDR3 sequence: CASSLSEARGDGYTF. CDR3 sequence (DNA): TGTGCCAGCTCCCTCTCGGAGGCGCGGGGGGATGGCTACACCTTC.

The chain employs TRBV30 and TRBJ1-1, with a possible D match to TRBD1 (5 bases). Deletions cut 3 bases from V and 2 bases from J, with 10 bases between. Germline V gene sequence: CDR1 GTSNPN, CDR2 SVGIG (reference sequence). The length of the CDR3 is 13 residues. The CDR3 reads CAWSRTINTEAFF. As DNA, the CDR3 is TGTGCCTGGAGCCGGACAATAAACACTGAAGCTTTCTTT.

This clone appeared a single time. The DNA of the CDR3 is TGTGCCAGCAGCTTAGTCGCCAGCGGGGGTTACGAGCAGTACTTC. Protein product: CASSLVASGGYEQYF. The V call is TRBV7-2, the J call TRBJ2-7; the match to TRBD2 covers 8 bases. The CDR3 loop spans 15 amino acids. Germline V gives CDR1 SGHTA, CDR2 FQGNSA. V lost 1 base to trimming and J lost 4 bases; unmatched junction nucleotides: 6. The entire variable domain, with the rest obtained from reference TRBV7-2 and TRBJ2-7, is as follows: GAGVSQSPSNKVTEKGKDVELRCDPISGHTALYWYRQSLGQGLEFLIYFQGNSAPDKSGLPSDRFSAERTGGSVSTLTIQRTQQEDSAVYLCASSLVASGGYEQYFGPGTRLTVT.

The chain joins TRBV5-1 to TRBJ2-1; D gene uncertain. Germline V gene sequence: CDR1 SGHRS, CDR2 YFSETQ. V lost 4 bases and J 0 bases, leaving 14 bases between the germline ends. CDR3 length equals 16 residues. This CDR3 is CASSRDRLSSYNEQFF. The CDR3 DNA sequence: TGCGCCAGCAGCCGAGACCGTTTGAGCTCCTACAATGAGCAGTTCTTC.

V usage is TRBV5-4 and J usage is TRBJ2-2; D is possibly TRBD1 (5 bases). Germline lookup yields CDR1 SGHNT and CDR2 YYREEE (reference sequence). This CDR3 has 16 residues. The V and J ends lost 0 bases and 6 bases respectively, with 15 bases between them. The CDR3 protein is CASSLAALGAAGELFF. The CDR3 DNA reads as TGTGCCAGCAGCTTGGCCGCGCTAGGGGCGGCCGGGGAGCTGTTTTTT.

The V and J genes are TRBV7-5 and TRBJ1-2; the tabulated D call, TRBD1, remains unverified against the DNA. TRBV7-5 is designated a pseudogene. CDR3 length: 14 amino acids. CDR3: CVRSARGQGVIDTF. As DNA, the CDR3 is TGTGTCAGAAGCGCACGGGGACAGGGGGTGATAGACACCTTC.

A single count supports this clone. The chain combines TRBV5-1 with TRBJ2-5, with TRBD2 as a possible D gene (6 bases). The CDR3 extends over 14 amino acids. Germline loops: CDR1 SGHRS, CDR2 YFSETQ. V gave up 0 bases and J gave up 6 bases, with 12 bases separating them. As DNA, the CDR3 is TGCGCCAGCAGCTTGGGGATGGGGGGTAAGACCCAGTACTTC. Its translation is CASSLGMGGKTQYF.

The rearrangement links TRBV15 to TRBJ1-4; D is perhaps TRBD1 (6 bases). Per the germline V gene, CDR1 is LNHNV and CDR2 is YYDKDF (reference sequence). The CDR3 has 15 amino acids. Deletions cut 2 bases from V and 7 bases from J, with 14 bases between. In nucleotides, the CDR3 is TGTGCCACCAGCAGACCACAGGGTCAGGTTGAAAAACTGTTTTTT. Protein sequence: CATSRPQGQVEKLFF.

The V and J genes are TRBV2 and TRBJ2-5; the D gene could be TRBD1 or TRBD2 (6 bases each). The germline V and J ends were trimmed by 6 bases and 5 bases, with 19 bases remaining between them. The CDR3 sequence is 15 residues long. Per germline, CDR1 SNHLY and CDR2 FYNNEI. Written as DNA, the CDR3 is TGTGCCAGCAGCCCAACAGGGTACCGGGGGGAGACCCAGTACTTC. It yields the protein CASSPTGYRGETQYF.

The chain carries TRBV11-2 and TRBJ2-7; 9 bases align to TRBD1. CDR3 length: 15 residues. The V gene end was trimmed by 5 bases and the J gene end by 9 bases; junction bases not matched to a gene: 14. The V gene's germline CDR1 is SGHAT and CDR2 FQNNGV. This chain's CDR3 is CASSTPGTGTVAQYF. CDR3 coding DNA: TGTGCCAGCAGCACCCCCGGGACAGGGACTGTCGCGCAGTACTTC.

The rearrangement links TRBV19 to TRBJ1-2, with 7 bases aligning to TRBD1. The J segment lost 4 bases and the V segment lost 3 bases, leaving 5 bases of the junction unmatched. The germline gives CDR1 LNHDA, CDR2 SQIVND (reference sequence). CDR3 length equals 14 residues. As DNA, the CDR3 is TGTGCCAGTAGTATCAAACAGGGGACCTATGGCTACACCTTC. This codes for CASSIKQGTYGYTF.

The V gene is TRBV6-1, the J gene TRBJ1-4, with TRBD1 matching over 7 bases. There are 18 residues in the CDR3. The J segment lost 6 bases and the V segment lost 0 bases, leaving 13 bases of the junction unmatched. Germline values: CDR1 MNHNS, CDR2 SASEGT. This chain's CDR3 is CASSEALLTRGRYEKLFF. In nucleotides, the CDR3 is TGTGCCAGCAGTGAAGCGCTTCTTACGAGGGGGCGATATGAAAAACTGTTTTTT.

This rearrangement joins TRBV5-5 to TRBJ1-4; D is uncertain. The CDR3 consists of 19 residues. Trimming shortened V by 4 bases and J by 1 base, and 23 bases separated the two germline ends. CDR1 and CDR2 (germline): SGHKS, YYEKEE (reference sequence). This CDR3 reads CASSPLWAAFPKTNEKLFF. CDR3 in DNA: TGTGCCAGCAGCCCTCTTTGGGCAGCCTTTCCCAAAACTAATGAAAAACTGTTTTTT.

This chain connects TRBV10-3 to TRBJ2-2; TRBD1 agrees at 8 bases. The J segment lost 5 bases and the V segment lost 6 bases, leaving 5 bases of the junction unmatched. This CDR3 spans 14 amino acids. Germline V CDR1 and CDR2: ENHRY, SYGVKD. The CDR3 DNA is TGTGCCATCAGAAGGACAGGGAGGACCGGGGAGCTGTTTTTT. It yields the protein CAIRRTGRTGELFF.

This chain uses TRBV7-2 with TRBJ1-5; perhaps TRBD1 as D (5 bases). Trimming cost V 4 bases and J 5 bases, with 15 bases left between them. The CDR3 is made up of 15 amino acids. Germline CDR1 and CDR2: SGHTA and FQGNSA. The CDR3 DNA is TGTGCCAGCAGCTCCTGGGGGGGGTCTGATCAGCCCCAGCATTTT. Residues: CASSSWGGSDQPQHF.

V and J are TRBV10-3 and TRBJ1-4; D is undetermined. The germline V gene has CDR1 ENHRY and CDR2 SYGVKD. V lost 2 bases and J 7 bases, leaving 17 bases between the germline ends. This CDR3 region has 16 residues. DNA for the CDR3: TGTGCCATCAGTGAGGAGGTAGGGATAGGCGCTGAAAAACTGTTTTTT. Translating gives CAISEEVGIGAEKLFF.

DNA of the CDR3: TGTGCCAGCAGTTACCCCAGACGGCCTTCACCCCTCCACTTT. Its translation: CASSYPRRPSPLHF. The J gene is TRBJ1-6, the V gene TRBV6-2 or TRBV6-3; D call uncertain. Germline CDR1 MNHEY, CDR2 SVGEGT. The V gene lost 2 bases and the J gene lost 9 bases, with 11 bases spanning the gap. The CDR3 is 14 residues long.

The gene calls are TRBV7-9 and TRBJ1-1; D uncertain. Trimming shortened V by 3 bases and J by 4 bases, and 6 bases separated the two germline ends. The CDR3 spans 12 residues. Germline CDR1 is SEHNR and CDR2 is FQNEAQ (reference sequence). CDR3 in amino acids: CASSLEATEAFF. DNA for the CDR3: TGTGCCAGCAGCTTGGAGGCCACTGAAGCTTTCTTT.

CDR3 protein: CASSQDLPGQGREETQYF. The CDR3 DNA reads TGTGCCAGCAGCCAAGATTTACCGGGACAGGGGAGGGAAGAGACCCAGTACTTC. This chain links TRBV3-1 (or the pseudogene TRBV3-2) with TRBJ2-5; 10 bases are shared with TRBD1. The CDR3 sequence is 18 residues long. V shed 0 bases, J shed 3 bases, and the junction held 10 bases outside the gene matches. Germline-derived CDR1 and CDR2 are LGHDT and YNNKEL (reference sequence).

The chain is built from TRBV9 and TRBJ2-7, with D unresolved. Germline V lookup: CDR1 SGDLS, CDR2 YYNGEE. Trimming shortened V by 0 bases and J by 5 bases, and 12 bases separated the two germline ends. The CDR3 runs to 14 residues. The CDR3 sequence is CASSVDVKGDEQYF. CDR3 DNA: TGTGCCAGCAGCGTAGATGTCAAGGGCGACGAGCAGTACTTC.

J is TRBJ1-2 and V is TRBV5-4; 7 nucleotides agree with TRBD1. Germline V lookup: CDR1 SGHNT, CDR2 YYREEE (reference sequence). V shed 3 bases and J 1 base; nucleotides not matched to a gene: 12. This CDR3 is built from 17 residues. DNA for the CDR3: TGTGCCAGCAGCTCCGACCGGGGACAGAGTTATAACTATGGCTACACCTTC. It specifies CASSSDRGQSYNYGYTF.

The sample holds one count of this clone. The chain joins TRBV3-1 (or the pseudogene TRBV3-2) to TRBJ2-7; the match to TRBD1 covers 10 bases. This CDR3 has 18 amino acids. V shed 0 bases, J shed 0 bases, and the junction held 8 bases outside the gene matches. Germline CDR1 LGHDT, CDR2 YNNKEL (reference sequence). CDR3 DNA sequence: TGTGCCAGCAGCCAAGATCTAGGGGACAGGGGTAGCTCCTACGAGCAGTACTTC. Protein: CASSQDLGDRGSSYEQYF.

The chain employs TRBV19 and TRBJ2-2; D gene uncertain. Trimming took off 4 bases at V and 7 bases at J, with 10 bases between the two ends. Germline lookup yields CDR1 LNHDA and CDR2 SQIVND (reference sequence). This CDR3 region has 13 residues. The CDR3 DNA sequence: TGTGCCAGTAGTACCGAGACCGGCGGGGAGCTGTTTTTT. It codes for CASSTETGGELFF.

V and J are TRBV5-1 and TRBJ2-3, with TRBD1 matching 7 bases. The ends lost 0 bases at V and 5 bases at J; junction bases unmatched: 3. This CDR3 spans 14 amino acids. Germline loops: CDR1 SGHRS, CDR2 YFSETQ. The CDR3 is CASSLVSGGDTQYF. CDR3 in DNA: TGCGCCAGCAGCTTGGTATCAGGGGGAGATACGCAGTATTTT.

V usage is TRBV7-2 and J usage is TRBJ1-1; 8 bases are shared with TRBD1. This CDR3 has 15 amino acids. Looked up from germline, CDR1 is SGHTA and CDR2 is FQGNSA. V lost 6 bases, J lost 3 bases, and 9 bases stayed unmatched. CDR3 loop: CASSQRTGTYTEAFF. Written as DNA, the CDR3 is TGTGCCAGCAGTCAGAGGACAGGGACGTACACTGAAGCTTTCTTT.